This entry is about one TCR beta chain. Clones were sequenced by immunoSEQ multiplex PCR, and TCRdb holds only the in-frame ones, with some missing. This table holds around 500,000 clones, 60% to 85% found once. The sample originates from a study of shared clonotypes between healthy human individuals. There were no recent acute infections or vaccinations among the donors, who were healthy HIV-negative adults. The germline gives CDR1 KGHSH, CDR2 LQKENI. This CDR3 spans 16 amino acids. The V end lost 3 bases, the J end lost 5 bases, and 14 bases lay between the germline ends. This chain joins TRBV18 and TRBJ1-6, with a possible D match to TRBD1 (5 bases). Sequenced: PBMCs. The TCR comes from a woman in her thirties or forties in good health. Some clones in this sample may be carry-over from other donors' samples. The CDR3 DNA reads TGTGCCAGCTCACCGGGGGGTTGGGGGGATAATTCACCCCTCCACTTT. Translating it yields CASSPGGWGDNSPLHF.